The present T cell receptor (beta chain) was sequenced within a study of blood T cell repertoires in COVID-19. About the research overall: Italy, Spain and the United States were the sources of the convalescent and acute COVID-19 samples.

Generated by immunoSEQ multiplex PCR, the TCRdb table keeps only in-frame clones and is missing some. The sample includes about 44,000 clones, roughly 90% of them seen just once. The clonotype comes from a human donor in a cohort sampled during active COVID-19. Sequenced input: peripheral blood.

The CDR3 DNA is TGTGCCAGCAGTGTCCTAGCGGGGGCCGGAAATGAGCAGTTCTTC. Its protein product is CASSVLAGAGNEQFF. The chain has TRBV6-4 and TRBJ2-1, with 10 bases matching TRBD2. The V gene's germline CDR1 is MRHNA and CDR2 SNTAGT. Trimming at V came to 4 bases and at J to 7 bases, leaving 7 bases not matched to a gene. CDR3 length: 15 amino acids.